This T cell receptor (beta chain) was obtained from a study of shared clonotypes between healthy human individuals. Study results and caveats: The expectation was that sequencing depth would affect clonotype sharing among donors. Memory subsets generally showed smaller estimated richness than naive subsets did.

This CDR3 has 14 residues. With V trimmed by 5 bases and J by 6 bases, 2 bases remained unmatched. Germline loops: CDR1 MDHEN, CDR2 SYDVKM. Generated by immunoSEQ multiplex PCR, the TCRdb table keeps only in-frame clones and is missing some. The repertoire includes around 1.9 million clones, about 92% of them detected once, and approximately 1.7% sits in the top ten. Naive CD8 populations comprised CD45RO-negative cells positively selected for CCR7, excluding terminally differentiated effector memory CD45RA+ cells. Caucasian adults living in Nashville, Tennessee, provided all samples. With regard to this clone: Its antigen is unidentified.

The chain has TRBV28 and TRBJ1-4, with 11 bases identical to TRBD1. Sequenced sample: naive CD8+ T cells from PBMCs. This sequence originates from a man younger than 35 in good health. Some clones in this sample may be carry-over from other donors' samples. For the CDR3, the DNA is TGTGCCAGCAGTACGGACAGGGGGCATGAAAAACTGTTTTTT. Its translation: CASSTDRGHEKLFF. Looking up the rest from reference TRBV28 and TRBJ1-4 gives the full variable domain: DVKVTQSSRYLVKRTGEKVFLECVQDMDHENMFWYRQDPGLGLRLIYFSYDVKMKEKGDIPEGYSVSREKKERFSLILESASTNQTSMYLCASSTDRGHEKLFFGSGTQLSVL.